The source of this T cell receptor (beta chain) is a study of memory CD4+ T cells and cytomegalovirus serostatus. About the study: This sample comes from healthy Belgian adults, roughly 9 CMV seropositive, 24 seronegative. General observations from the study: A US-trained random forest predicted CMV serostatus with median AUC around 0.9.

A remark on this clone: Its specificity is not known.

Single viable CD3+CD4+CD8-CD45RO+ cells were sorted as the memory CD4+ T cells. TCRdb's table, derived via immunoSEQ multiplex PCR, lists solely in-frame clones and lacks some. The table lists tens of thousands of clones, about 80% of them singletons. Material: memory CD4+ T cells from blood. The sequence came from an adult in good health and CMV-seropositive.

CDR3 region: CASSLTPTHEQFF. DNA of the CDR3: TGTGCCAGCAGCTTAACTCCAACTCATGAGCAGTTCTTC. The gene calls are TRBV11-2 and TRBJ2-1; no clear D. Germline loops: CDR1 SGHAT, CDR2 FQNNGV. This CDR3 spans 13 amino acids. Trimming shortened V by 2 bases and J by 8 bases, and 10 bases separated the two germline ends.